This T cell receptor (beta chain) came from a study of shared clonotypes between healthy human individuals. Across the study: There were three CD4 naive, three CD4 memory, two CD8 naive and one CD8 memory plates per donor. Points from the study as a whole: In general, naive subsets displayed greater estimated richness than memory subsets did. For naive CD4 cells, roughly 5% of clonotypes were shared across a few donors.

CD45RO negativity and positive selection for CCR7 defined naive CD8 cells, a population that excluded terminally differentiated effector memory CD45RA+ cells. All of the donors resided in Nashville, Tennessee, and each was a Caucasian adult. Points on this clone: Antigen: not known.

The table came from immunoSEQ multiplex PCR; TCRdb's copy has only in-frame clones and leaves some out. The profile covers a few million clones, with over 85% appearing a single time and approximately 1.7% taken by the ten largest. This CDR3 contains 15 residues. Germline lookup yields CDR1 SGHTA and CDR2 FQGTGA. The V and J ends lost 6 bases and 8 bases respectively, with 17 bases between them. This clonotype was sampled from a man aged 18 to 29 in good health. Some clones in this sample may be carry-over from other donors' samples. The chain links TRBV7-3 to TRBJ1-6; weak D call: TRBD1 (5 bases). What was sequenced was naive CD8+ T cells from PBMCs. This chain's CDR3 is CASSLSQGGHSPLHF. The CDR3 DNA reads as TGTGCCAGCAGTTTATCGCAGGGTGGACATTCACCCCTCCACTTT.